This TCR beta chain comes out of a study of control samples from healthy donors and cancer patients. There are a few counts of this clone. The assay was immunoSEQ multiplex PCR, and TCRdb's table has in-frame clones only and misses some. This sample carries 130,000 or so clones, nearly 90% of them seen once, and the ten largest clones take roughly 3.1%. The origin of this receptor is a man aged 50 to 60 in good health. Specimen: blood.

The CDR3 bases are TGCGCCAGCGCCCCCACCCACTTTCCCTACGAGCAGTACTTC. Residues: CASAPTHFPYEQYF. This chain connects TRBV5-1 to TRBJ2-7; D is undetermined. Looked up from germline, CDR1 is SGHRS and CDR2 is YFSETQ. The CDR3 consists of 14 residues. V dropped 7 bases and J dropped 2 bases, with 16 bases sitting between them.